Below are 2 T cell receptor beta chains sequenced from a single sample in a study of identical twins. One entry per CDR3 protein, called by TCRdb with MiXCR from the 5' RACE reads. The repertoire holds 420,000 or so distinct CDR3 sequences, with 18% as singletons. Specimen: naive T cells sorted from blood. The receptors shown here come from a man aged 45-60 years in good health.

This clonotype was counted between two and nine times. V gene TRBV25-1 combines with J gene TRBJ1-1; D is possibly TRBD1 (6 bases). The CDR3 extends over 17 amino acids. Looked up from germline, CDR1 is MGHDK and CDR2 is SYGVNS. Trimming took off 0 bases at V and 0 bases at J, with 14 bases between the two ends. The CDR3, as DNA: TGTGCCAGCAGTGAATACCCGGACAGTAGCCTGAACACTGAAGCTTTCTTT. Its translation: CASSEYPDSSLNTEAFF.

There are many counts of this clonotype. The CDR3 bases are TGTGCCAGCAGTTACAGGAGAATGAACACTGAAGCTTTCTTT. Translation: CASSYRRMNTEAFF. The J gene is TRBJ1-1, the V gene TRBV6-5; the D is unclear. Trimming cost V 2 bases and J 0 bases, with 7 bases left between them. The CDR3 spans 14 residues. Germline lookup yields CDR1 MNHEY and CDR2 SVGAGI.